This TCR beta chain is from a study of blood T cell repertoires in COVID-19. Study information: Italy, Spain and the United States were the sources of the convalescent and acute COVID-19 samples.

TCRdb's table, derived via immunoSEQ multiplex PCR, lists solely in-frame clones and lacks some. The table lists about 300,000 clones, 88% of them singletons. Trimming shortened V by 2 bases and J by 7 bases, and 17 bases separated the two germline ends. This CDR3 comprises 16 residues. The germline gives CDR1 MGHDK, CDR2 SYGVNS. The source is a woman aged 25 to 39 who had recovered from COVID-19. Source material: peripheral blood. The rearrangement links TRBV25-1 to TRBJ1-4; tentatively, D is TRBD1 (6 bases). In DNA form, the CDR3 reads TGTGCCAGCAGTGAAGTCACAGGGTTAAGCGGTGAAAAACTGTTTTTT. Translation: CASSEVTGLSGEKLFF.